The rows below give T cell receptor beta chains drawn from one sample of a study of low-dose radiotherapy and immunotherapy resistance in tumors. MiXCR, run by TCRdb on the reads, gives a single entry per CDR3 protein. This table holds about 60,000 distinct CDR3 sequences, about 25% found once. The specimen comprised PBMCs, sampled before treatment. These TCRs come from a male donor with prostate cancer. Each CDR3 is given with its conserved first and last residue. Fields, in order: V gene, D gene, J gene, clone size, CDR3 DNA, CDR3 protein. A D gene is named only where the DNA matches it firmly. Clone size is not always given. Where it is, it says once, few, many or a class for expanded clones.

v_call: TRBV6-1; d_call: TRBD1; j_call: TRBJ1-1; clone_size: .; cdr3_nt: TGTGCCAGCACTTCCTCCAAGGCCGGGACAGATGAAGCTTTCTTT; cdr3_aa: CASTSSKAGTDEAFF
v_call: TRBV27; d_call: .; j_call: TRBJ2-1; clone_size: .; cdr3_nt: TGTGCCAGCAGTTTAACTGGGCCCTACAATGAGCAGTTCTTC; cdr3_aa: CASSLTGPYNEQFF
v_call: TRBV12-3/TRBV12-4; d_call: TRBD2; j_call: TRBJ2-7; clone_size: many; cdr3_nt: TGTGCCAGCAGTTTAACTAGCGGGAGGAACGAGCAGTACTTC; cdr3_aa: CASSLTSGRNEQYF
v_call: TRBV27; d_call: .; j_call: TRBJ1-4; clone_size: .; cdr3_nt: TGTGCCAGCAGTTCATTCCCGACAGCCTCTAATGAAAAACTGTTTTTT; cdr3_aa: CASSSFPTASNEKLFF
v_call: TRBV10-3; d_call: .; j_call: TRBJ2-6; clone_size: many; cdr3_nt: TGTGCCATCAGTGACCCGACAGCCGGGACACTGAGCTCTGGGGCCAACGTCCTGACTTTC; cdr3_aa: CAISDPTAGTLSSGANVLTF
v_call: TRBV5-1; d_call: .; j_call: TRBJ2-6; clone_size: few; cdr3_nt: TGCGCCAGCAGCCAGGATCGGAGAGCCAACGTCCTGACTTTC; cdr3_aa: CASSQDRRANVLTF
v_call: TRBV6-4; d_call: .; j_call: TRBJ1-5; clone_size: once; cdr3_nt: TGTGCCAGCAGTGACGGGGACAATCAGCCCCAGCATTTT; cdr3_aa: CASSDGDNQPQHF
v_call: TRBV6-1; d_call: TRBD2; j_call: TRBJ2-3; clone_size: .; cdr3_nt: TGTGCCAGCAGTGAAGTTACCTCTAGCGGGAGTTGGTATACGCAGTATTTT; cdr3_aa: CASSEVTSSGSWYTQYF
v_call: TRBV18; d_call: .; j_call: TRBJ2-4; clone_size: .; cdr3_nt: TGTGCCAGCTGCCCGGCAGAGCTAGCCAAAAACATTCAGTACTTC; cdr3_aa: CASCPAELAKNIQYF
v_call: TRBV5-1; d_call: .; j_call: TRBJ2-1; clone_size: many; cdr3_nt: TGCGCCAGCAGCCCCGCCCCCCCGCGCACCAACAATGAGCAGTTCTTC; cdr3_aa: CASSPAPPRTNNEQFF
v_call: TRBV19; d_call: TRBD1; j_call: TRBJ2-2; clone_size: few; cdr3_nt: TGTGCCAGTAGTATCAAGACAGGGGGTAACACCGGGGAGCTGTTTTTT; cdr3_aa: CASSIKTGGNTGELFF
v_call: TRBV5-1; d_call: .; j_call: TRBJ2-6; clone_size: .; cdr3_nt: TGCGCCAGCAGCTTGGGGGCTGGGGCCAACGTCCTGACTTTC; cdr3_aa: CASSLGAGANVLTF
v_call: TRBV7-9; d_call: TRBD2; j_call: TRBJ2-1; clone_size: many; cdr3_nt: TGTGCCAGCAGCCTTGGGAGCGGGAGGAGGAATGAGCAGTTCTTC; cdr3_aa: CASSLGSGRRNEQFF
v_call: TRBV2; d_call: .; j_call: TRBJ2-7; clone_size: many; cdr3_nt: TGTGCCAGCAGTGAAATGGCCTCCTACGAGCAGTACTTC; cdr3_aa: CASSEMASYEQYF
v_call: TRBV18; d_call: TRBD2; j_call: TRBJ2-7; clone_size: many; cdr3_nt: TGTGCCAGCTCACCGGCGGGGACTAGCATCAACGAGCAGTACTTC; cdr3_aa: CASSPAGTSINEQYF
v_call: TRBV20-1; d_call: TRBD1; j_call: TRBJ1-2; clone_size: many; cdr3_nt: TGCAGTGCGACCGACAGGGATGTCAAGATAGGTGGCTACACCTTC; cdr3_aa: CSATDRDVKIGGYTF
v_call: TRBV5-4; d_call: TRBD2; j_call: TRBJ2-4; clone_size: many; cdr3_nt: TGTGCCAGCAGCATGACTAGCGGATTAGCCAAAAACATTCAGTACTTC; cdr3_aa: CASSMTSGLAKNIQYF
v_call: TRBV12-3/TRBV12-4; d_call: TRBD2; j_call: TRBJ2-1; clone_size: few; cdr3_nt: TGTGCCAGCAGGGGGCTTAGCGGGAGTTTACCAAATGAGCAGTTCTTC; cdr3_aa: CASRGLSGSLPNEQFF
v_call: TRBV5-1; d_call: .; j_call: TRBJ1-5; clone_size: many; cdr3_nt: TGCGCCAGCAGCTTGGGACCCCTGGGCGGCAATCAGCCCCAGCATTTT; cdr3_aa: CASSLGPLGGNQPQHF
v_call: TRBV20-1; d_call: .; j_call: TRBJ2-1; clone_size: many; cdr3_nt: TGCAGTGCTTTATCCGGGAGCCAGAGCAAGAAGCAGTTCTTC; cdr3_aa: CSALSGSQSKKQFF
v_call: TRBV28; d_call: .; j_call: TRBJ1-5; clone_size: once; cdr3_nt: TGTGCCAGCATGGGAGGGGTGCGGCCCCAGCATTTT; cdr3_aa: CASMGGVRPQHF
v_call: TRBV7-2; d_call: TRBD2; j_call: TRBJ2-1; clone_size: many; cdr3_nt: TGTGCCAGCAGCTTATTCGGGACTAGCGGGAGGGACCATGAGCAGTTCTTC; cdr3_aa: CASSLFGTSGRDHEQFF
v_call: TRBV18; d_call: TRBD1; j_call: TRBJ2-6; clone_size: .; cdr3_nt: TGTGCCAGCACATTGGACAGGGGGCGGTCTGGGGCCAACGTCCTGACTTTC; cdr3_aa: CASTLDRGRSGANVLTF
v_call: TRBV11-2; d_call: .; j_call: TRBJ2-5; clone_size: .; cdr3_nt: TGTGCCAGCAGCTCCCTGGTTGAGACCCAGTACTTC; cdr3_aa: CASSSLVETQYF
v_call: TRBV19; d_call: .; j_call: TRBJ1-5; clone_size: many; cdr3_nt: TGTGCCAGTAGGCTCGACAGAAATAGCAATCAGCCCCAGCATTTT; cdr3_aa: CASRLDRNSNQPQHF
v_call: TRBV7-6; d_call: .; j_call: TRBJ2-5; clone_size: many; cdr3_nt: TGTGCCAGCAGCCCGGACTCTGCCAAAGCGGAGACCCAGTACTTC; cdr3_aa: CASSPDSAKAETQYF
v_call: TRBV5-1; d_call: .; j_call: TRBJ2-7; clone_size: many; cdr3_nt: TGCGCCAGCAGCTTGGAGGGTTATTACGAGCAGTACTTC; cdr3_aa: CASSLEGYYEQYF
v_call: TRBV30; d_call: .; j_call: TRBJ2-5; clone_size: .; cdr3_nt: TGTGCCTGGAGTGTCTGGGCCCAAGAGACCCAGTACTTC; cdr3_aa: CAWSVWAQETQYF
v_call: TRBV11-2; d_call: TRBD1; j_call: TRBJ2-1; clone_size: many; cdr3_nt: TGTGCCAGCAGCTCTTCTTGGGACAGCGCAAATGAGCAGTTCTTC; cdr3_aa: CASSSSWDSANEQFF
v_call: TRBV7-2; d_call: .; j_call: TRBJ2-7; clone_size: many; cdr3_nt: TGTGCCAGCAGCTTAGGGCGGGGGCAGTACTTC; cdr3_aa: CASSLGRGQYF
v_call: TRBV5-1; d_call: TRBD1; j_call: TRBJ2-3; clone_size: many; cdr3_nt: TGCGCCAGCAGACAGGGGAGCACAGATACGCAGTATTTT; cdr3_aa: CASRQGSTDTQYF
v_call: TRBV29-1; d_call: .; j_call: TRBJ1-1; clone_size: many; cdr3_nt: TGCAGCGTGCCAAGCGCTTCGTATGACATGAACACTGAAGCTTTCTTT; cdr3_aa: CSVPSASYDMNTEAFF
v_call: TRBV20-1; d_call: TRBD1; j_call: TRBJ2-2; clone_size: many; cdr3_nt: TGCAGTGCTAGAGACCCAAGGGGGCCTGGGGGCGGGGAGCTGTTTTTT; cdr3_aa: CSARDPRGPGGGELFF
v_call: TRBV20-1; d_call: .; j_call: TRBJ2-3; clone_size: many; cdr3_nt: TGCAGTGCTAGAGATCCCCGTACCACAGATACGCAGTATTTT; cdr3_aa: CSARDPRTTDTQYF
v_call: TRBV21-1; d_call: .; j_call: TRBJ2-7; clone_size: many; cdr3_nt: TGTGCCAGCAGCAAAGCGCTCAAGGACAGGGGTTACTACGAGCAGTACTTC; cdr3_aa: CASSKALKDRGYYEQYF
v_call: TRBV5-8; d_call: .; j_call: TRBJ2-5; clone_size: few; cdr3_nt: TGTGCCAGCAGTCTGGATACAGGGTTCCAAGAGACCCAGTACTTC; cdr3_aa: CASSLDTGFQETQYF
v_call: TRBV4-1; d_call: TRBD1; j_call: TRBJ1-1; clone_size: many; cdr3_nt: TGCGCCAGCAGCCGACAGGGGTACACTGAAGCTTTCTTT; cdr3_aa: CASSRQGYTEAFF
v_call: TRBV10-2; d_call: .; j_call: TRBJ1-2; clone_size: many; cdr3_nt: TGCGCCAGCAGTGAGGCCGGGACACGCTATGGCTACACCTTC; cdr3_aa: CASSEAGTRYGYTF
v_call: TRBV6-2/TRBV6-3; d_call: .; j_call: TRBJ2-1; clone_size: many; cdr3_nt: TGTGCCAGCAGTCCAGACAAGAATGAGCAGTTCTTC; cdr3_aa: CASSPDKNEQFF
v_call: TRBV19; d_call: TRBD2; j_call: TRBJ2-1; clone_size: many; cdr3_nt: TGTGCCAGTAGTATGCGGGAGAAGAATGAGCAGTTCTTC; cdr3_aa: CASSMREKNEQFF
v_call: TRBV4-2; d_call: TRBD2; j_call: TRBJ2-1; clone_size: many; cdr3_nt: TGTGCCAGCAGCACAATACGTGGCGGGAGGGGGGATGAGCAGTTCTTC; cdr3_aa: CASSTIRGGRGDEQFF
v_call: TRBV20-1; d_call: .; j_call: TRBJ2-7; clone_size: many; cdr3_nt: TGCAGTGCTAGAAGGGACCCGTCCTACGAGCAGTACTTC; cdr3_aa: CSARRDPSYEQYF
v_call: TRBV29-1; d_call: .; j_call: TRBJ1-2; clone_size: many; cdr3_nt: TGCAGCGTAGCCAAGGGGAAGGAGTATGGCTACACCTTC; cdr3_aa: CSVAKGKEYGYTF
v_call: TRBV7-8; d_call: .; j_call: TRBJ1-4; clone_size: many; cdr3_nt: TGTGCCAGCAGCCTCTACGCGATCACTAATGAAAAACTGTTTTTT; cdr3_aa: CASSLYAITNEKLFF
v_call: TRBV19; d_call: TRBD1; j_call: TRBJ2-3; clone_size: many; cdr3_nt: TGTGCCAGTAGTATCCCCCCGGGACAGGGATACACAGATACGCAGTATTTT; cdr3_aa: CASSIPPGQGYTDTQYF
v_call: TRBV28; d_call: TRBD2; j_call: TRBJ2-7; clone_size: many; cdr3_nt: TGTGCCAGCAGCCCGGGGGGGAGATACGAGCAGTACTTC; cdr3_aa: CASSPGGRYEQYF
v_call: TRBV13; d_call: .; j_call: TRBJ1-6; clone_size: .; cdr3_nt: TGTGCCAGCAGCAGGACAGTGAATAATTCACCCCTCCACTTT; cdr3_aa: CASSRTVNNSPLHF
v_call: TRBV4-1; d_call: .; j_call: TRBJ1-6; clone_size: many; cdr3_nt: TGCGCCAGCAGCCAAGCTCGTGGAGGGGTCTATAATTCACCCCTCCACTTT; cdr3_aa: CASSQARGGVYNSPLHF
v_call: TRBV30; d_call: .; j_call: TRBJ2-3; clone_size: many; cdr3_nt: TGTGCCTGGAGTCCGCTTGATACGCAGTATTTT; cdr3_aa: CAWSPLDTQYF
v_call: TRBV29-1; d_call: .; j_call: TRBJ2-4; clone_size: many; cdr3_nt: TGCAGCGTTGCTTCCCAGGGTGGGCACATTCAGTACTTC; cdr3_aa: CSVASQGGHIQYF
v_call: TRBV4-1; d_call: TRBD1; j_call: TRBJ2-1; clone_size: many; cdr3_nt: TGCGCCAGCAGCCAAGACCGGACAGGGTCCTACAATGAGCAGTTCTTC; cdr3_aa: CASSQDRTGSYNEQFF